This T cell receptor beta chain was observed in a study of metastatic and nonmetastatic thyroid tumors. MiXCR was used by TCRdb to re-call the PCR reads. The top ten hold 13% of the sample, which has 55,000 to 75,000 clones, around 20% seen once. Per the germline V gene, CDR1 is LGHDT and CDR2 is YNNKEL (reference sequence). The V and J ends lost 1 base and 4 bases respectively, with 10 bases between them. This CDR3 comprises 14 residues. No treatment of any kind had been given to any patient before thyroid surgery. On this clone itself: In the same sample, other DNA sequences code for this CDR3.

V and J are TRBV3-1 and TRBJ1-1; D uncertain. This TCR was sampled from a female donor with papillary thyroid cancer or a benign thyroid nodule (not recorded which). Some clones in this sample may be carry-over from other donors' samples. The specimen sequenced was blood. The CDR3 reads CASSQVSVSTEAFF. The CDR3 coding sequence is TGTGCCAGCAGCCAAGTATCAGTGAGCACTGAAGCTTTCTTT.